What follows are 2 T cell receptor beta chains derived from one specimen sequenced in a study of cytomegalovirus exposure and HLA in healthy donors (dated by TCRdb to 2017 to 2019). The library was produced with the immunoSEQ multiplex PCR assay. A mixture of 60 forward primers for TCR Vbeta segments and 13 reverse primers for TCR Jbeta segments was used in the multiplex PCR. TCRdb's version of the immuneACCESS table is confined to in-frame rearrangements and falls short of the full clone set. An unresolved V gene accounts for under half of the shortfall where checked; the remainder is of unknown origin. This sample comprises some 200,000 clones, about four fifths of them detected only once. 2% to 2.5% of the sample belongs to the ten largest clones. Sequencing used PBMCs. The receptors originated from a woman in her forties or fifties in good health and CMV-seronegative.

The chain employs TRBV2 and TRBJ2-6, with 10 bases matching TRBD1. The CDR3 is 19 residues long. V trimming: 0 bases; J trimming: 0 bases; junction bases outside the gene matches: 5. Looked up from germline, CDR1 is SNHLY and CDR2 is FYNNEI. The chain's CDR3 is CASSEAGQGWDSGANVLTF. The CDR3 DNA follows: TGTGCCAGCAGTGAAGCGGGACAGGGGTGGGACTCTGGGGCCAACGTCCTGACTTTC.

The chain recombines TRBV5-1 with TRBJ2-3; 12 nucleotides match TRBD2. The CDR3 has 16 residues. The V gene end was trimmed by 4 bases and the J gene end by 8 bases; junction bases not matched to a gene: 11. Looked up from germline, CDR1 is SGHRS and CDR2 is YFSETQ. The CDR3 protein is CASSRALAGGPRTQYF. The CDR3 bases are TGCGCCAGCAGCCGGGCCCTAGCGGGAGGGCCTCGTACGCAGTATTTT.